This T cell receptor beta chain comes out of a study of cytomegalovirus exposure and HLA in healthy donors. Study results and limitations: Segments of the TCR beta V type were, in most cases, productive about 87% or about 30% of the time in an earlier analysis.

Germline lookup yields CDR1 LGHNA and CDR2 YSLEER. The CDR3 is 16 residues long. Trimming removed 0 bases from V and 6 bases from J; junction bases left unmatched: 5. 13 Jbeta primers and 60 Vbeta primers were used for the PCR. Sequenced by immunoSEQ multiplex PCR; TCRdb stores in-frame clones only, minus some. The table shows under 200,000 clones, with around three quarters occurring only once. Comment on this clone: The antigen remains undetermined.

The sequencing sample was made of PBMCs. This receptor was identified in a woman aged 25 to 39 in good health and CMV-seronegative. This chain joins TRBV4-3 and TRBJ1-4, with 9 nucleotides matching TRBD1. The CDR3 coding sequence is TGCGCCAGCAGCCAAGACCGGGACAGGGAGTATGAAAAACTGTTTTTT. Its protein product is CASSQDRDREYEKLFF.